The source of this TCR beta chain is a study of control samples from healthy donors and cancer patients. V lost 3 bases to trimming and J lost 3 bases; unmatched junction nucleotides: 6. Germline loops: CDR1 SGHRS, CDR2 YFSETQ. This CDR3 spans 14 amino acids. Sequenced by immunoSEQ multiplex PCR; TCRdb stores in-frame clones only, minus some. Of more than 150,000 clones listed, approximately 95% are singletons. The sequencing input was blood. The J gene is TRBJ2-7, the V gene TRBV5-1; 7 bases are a match to TRBD1. This sequence originates from a man aged 18 to 35 in good health. CDR3 bases: TGCGCCAGCAGCTCGAACAGGGGAGACTACGAGCAGTACTTC. It is translated as CASSSNRGDYEQYF.